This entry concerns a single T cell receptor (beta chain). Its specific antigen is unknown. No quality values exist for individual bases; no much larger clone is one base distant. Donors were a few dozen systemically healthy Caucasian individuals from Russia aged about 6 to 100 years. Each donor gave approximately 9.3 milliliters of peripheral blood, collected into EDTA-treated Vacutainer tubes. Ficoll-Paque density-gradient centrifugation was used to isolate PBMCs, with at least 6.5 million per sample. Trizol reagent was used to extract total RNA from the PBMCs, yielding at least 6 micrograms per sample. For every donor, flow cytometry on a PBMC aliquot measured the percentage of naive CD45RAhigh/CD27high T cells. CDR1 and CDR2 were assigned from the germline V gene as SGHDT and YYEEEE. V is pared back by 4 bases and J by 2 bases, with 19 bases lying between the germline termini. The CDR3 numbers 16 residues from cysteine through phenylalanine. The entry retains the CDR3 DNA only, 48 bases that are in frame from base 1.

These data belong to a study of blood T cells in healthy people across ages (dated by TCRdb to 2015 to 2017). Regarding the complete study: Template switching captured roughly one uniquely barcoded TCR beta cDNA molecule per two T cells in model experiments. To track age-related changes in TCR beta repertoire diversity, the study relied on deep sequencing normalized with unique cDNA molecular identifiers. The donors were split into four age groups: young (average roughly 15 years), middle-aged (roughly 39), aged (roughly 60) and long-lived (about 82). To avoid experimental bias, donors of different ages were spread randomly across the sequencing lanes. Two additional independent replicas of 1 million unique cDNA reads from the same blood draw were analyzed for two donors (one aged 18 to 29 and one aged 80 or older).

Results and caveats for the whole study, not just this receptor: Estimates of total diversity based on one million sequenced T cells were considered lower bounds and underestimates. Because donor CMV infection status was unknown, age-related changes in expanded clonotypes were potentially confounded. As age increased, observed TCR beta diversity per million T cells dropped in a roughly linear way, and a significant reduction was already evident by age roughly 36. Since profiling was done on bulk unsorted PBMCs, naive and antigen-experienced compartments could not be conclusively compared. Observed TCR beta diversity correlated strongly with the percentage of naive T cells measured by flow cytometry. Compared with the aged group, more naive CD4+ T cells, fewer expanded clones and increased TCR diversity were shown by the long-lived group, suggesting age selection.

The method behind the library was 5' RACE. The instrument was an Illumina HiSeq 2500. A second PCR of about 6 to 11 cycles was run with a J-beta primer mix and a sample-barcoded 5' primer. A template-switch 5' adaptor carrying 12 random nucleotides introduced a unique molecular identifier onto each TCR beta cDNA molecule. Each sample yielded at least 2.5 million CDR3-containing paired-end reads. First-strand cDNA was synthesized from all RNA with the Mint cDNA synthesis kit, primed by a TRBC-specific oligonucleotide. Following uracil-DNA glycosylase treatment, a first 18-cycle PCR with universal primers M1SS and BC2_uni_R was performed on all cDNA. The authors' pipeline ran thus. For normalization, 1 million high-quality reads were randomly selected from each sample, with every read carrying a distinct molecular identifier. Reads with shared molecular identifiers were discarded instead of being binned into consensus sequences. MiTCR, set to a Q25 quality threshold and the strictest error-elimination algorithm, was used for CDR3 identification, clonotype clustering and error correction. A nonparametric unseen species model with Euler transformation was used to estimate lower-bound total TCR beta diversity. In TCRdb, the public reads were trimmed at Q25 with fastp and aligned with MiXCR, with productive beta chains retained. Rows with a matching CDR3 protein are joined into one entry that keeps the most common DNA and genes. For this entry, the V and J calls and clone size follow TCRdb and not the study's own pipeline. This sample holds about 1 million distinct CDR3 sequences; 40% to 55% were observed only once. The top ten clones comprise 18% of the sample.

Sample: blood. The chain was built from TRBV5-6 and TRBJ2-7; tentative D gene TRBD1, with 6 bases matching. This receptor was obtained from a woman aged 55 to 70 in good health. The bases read TGTGCCAGCAGCCTTGGGTATGCAGGGGCCACCTACGAGCAGTACTTC. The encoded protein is CASSLGYAGATYEQYF.